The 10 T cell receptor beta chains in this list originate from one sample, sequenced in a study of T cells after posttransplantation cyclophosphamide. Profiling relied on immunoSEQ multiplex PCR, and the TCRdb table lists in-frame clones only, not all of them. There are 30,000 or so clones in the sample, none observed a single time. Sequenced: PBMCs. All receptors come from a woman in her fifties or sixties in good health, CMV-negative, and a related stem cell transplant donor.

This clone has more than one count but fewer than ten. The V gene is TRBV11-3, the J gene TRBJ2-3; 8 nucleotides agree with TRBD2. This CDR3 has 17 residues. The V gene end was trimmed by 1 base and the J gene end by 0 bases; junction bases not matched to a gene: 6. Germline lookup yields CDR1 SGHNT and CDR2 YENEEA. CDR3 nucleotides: TGTGCCAGCAGCTTAGGGTCAGCGGGGGCCAGCACAGATACGCAGTATTTT. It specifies CASSLGSAGASTDTQYF.

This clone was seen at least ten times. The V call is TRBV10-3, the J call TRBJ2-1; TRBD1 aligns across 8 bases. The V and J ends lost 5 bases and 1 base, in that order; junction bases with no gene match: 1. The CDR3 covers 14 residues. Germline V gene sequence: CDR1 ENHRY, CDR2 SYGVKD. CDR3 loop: CAISTGGSYNEQFF. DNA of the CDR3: TGTGCCATCAGTACAGGGGGATCCTACAATGAGCAGTTCTTC.

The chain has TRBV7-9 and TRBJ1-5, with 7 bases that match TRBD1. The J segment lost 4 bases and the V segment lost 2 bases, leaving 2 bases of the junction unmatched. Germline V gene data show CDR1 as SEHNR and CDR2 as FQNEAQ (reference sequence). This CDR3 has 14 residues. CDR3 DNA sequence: TGTGCCAGCAGCTTAACAGGGGAAAATCAGCCCCAGCATTTT. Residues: CASSLTGENQPQHF.

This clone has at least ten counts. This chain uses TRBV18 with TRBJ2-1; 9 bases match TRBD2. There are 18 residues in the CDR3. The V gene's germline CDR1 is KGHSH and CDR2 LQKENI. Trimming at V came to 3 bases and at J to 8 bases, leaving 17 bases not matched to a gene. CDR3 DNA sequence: TGTGCCAGCTCACCGACAGAGCCCGTAGCGGGAGTTTCCTATGAGCAGTTCTTC. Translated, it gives CASSPTEPVAGVSYEQFF.

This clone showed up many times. CDR3 amino acids: CATSRGTERPELFF. The CDR3 region has the DNA TGTGCCACCAGCAGAGGGACAGAAAGACCGGAGCTGTTTTTT. The chain carries TRBV15 and TRBJ2-2, with a tentative D call TRBD1 (6 bases). This CDR3 region has 14 residues. Between the trimmed V and J ends, which lost 1 base and 10 bases, there was a span of 13 bases. CDR1 LNHNV and CDR2 YYDKDF come from the germline V gene (reference sequence).

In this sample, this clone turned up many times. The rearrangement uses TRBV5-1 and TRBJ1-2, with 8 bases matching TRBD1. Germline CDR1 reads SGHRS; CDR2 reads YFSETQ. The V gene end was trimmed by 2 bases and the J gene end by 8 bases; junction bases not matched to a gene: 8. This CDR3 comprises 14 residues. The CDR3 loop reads CASSLGQGLGGYTF. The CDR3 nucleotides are TGCGCCAGCAGCTTAGGACAGGGCCTGGGAGGCTACACCTTC.

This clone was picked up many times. In DNA form, the CDR3 reads TGTGCCAGTAGCCGGGGGAATGAGCAGTTCTTC. Translation gives CASSRGNEQFF. This chain connects TRBV19 to TRBJ2-1, with D perhaps TRBD2 (6 bases). The CDR3 sequence is 11 residues long. CDR1 and CDR2 (germline): LNHDA, SQIVND (reference sequence). The V end was cut by 6 bases, the J end by 7 bases, with 7 bases between.

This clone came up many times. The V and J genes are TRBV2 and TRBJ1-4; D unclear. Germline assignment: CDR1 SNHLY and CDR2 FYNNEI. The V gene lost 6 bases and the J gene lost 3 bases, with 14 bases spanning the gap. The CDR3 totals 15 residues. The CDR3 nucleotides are TGTGCCAGCAGCGCAGGTGGCAGGCCTAATGAAAAACTGTTTTTT. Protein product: CASSAGGRPNEKLFF.

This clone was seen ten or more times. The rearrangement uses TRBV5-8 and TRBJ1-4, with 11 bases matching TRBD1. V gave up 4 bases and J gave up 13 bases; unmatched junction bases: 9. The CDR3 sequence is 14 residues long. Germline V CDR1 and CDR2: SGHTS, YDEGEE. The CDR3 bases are TGTGCCAGCAGCCCGAGAGGACAGGGGGCTATACTGTTTTTT. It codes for CASSPRGQGAILFF.

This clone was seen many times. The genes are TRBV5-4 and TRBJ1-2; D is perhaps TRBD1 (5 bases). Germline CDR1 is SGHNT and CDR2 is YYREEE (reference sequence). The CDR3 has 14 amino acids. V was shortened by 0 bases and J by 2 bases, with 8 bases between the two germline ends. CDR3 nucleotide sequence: TGTGCCAGCAGCTTGGGGCAGGGAAACTATGGCTACACCTTC. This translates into CASSLGQGNYGYTF.